Below are 7 T cell receptor beta chains sequenced from a single sample in a study of blood T cell repertoires in COVID-19. Method: immunoSEQ multiplex PCR; TCRdb's copy keeps in-frame clones and lacks some. Among about 26,000 clones listed, almost 95% were seen once. The specimen sequenced was peripheral blood. These receptors were obtained from a human donor in a cohort sampled during active COVID-19.

This clone occurred a few times. The rearrangement links TRBV4-1 to TRBJ1-1, with D uncertain. Germline lookup yields CDR1 MGHRA and CDR2 YSYEKL. CDR3 length: 14 residues. V was shortened by 5 bases and J by 11 bases, with 21 bases between the two germline ends. CDR3 nucleotides: TGCGCCAGCAGCGCCAGGTCGCCTCCCTATTTGGCTTTCTTT. Translated: CASSARSPPYLAFF.

The chain recombines TRBV19 with TRBJ1-2; D unclear. The CDR3 length is 12 residues. Looked up from germline, CDR1 is LNHDA and CDR2 is SQIVND (reference sequence). With 7 bases removed from V and 3 bases from J, the gap between germline ends came to 9 bases. In DNA form, the CDR3 reads TGTGCCAGTATCGGAGGCGACTATGGCTACACCTTC. As protein: CASIGGDYGYTF.

Here the CDR3 reads CASSQDHRQETQYF. CDR3 in DNA: TGTGCCAGCAGCCAAGACCACAGGCAAGAGACCCAGTACTTC. The rearrangement joins TRBV3-1 (or the pseudogene TRBV3-2) to TRBJ2-5; D may be TRBD1 (5 bases). The CDR3 totals 14 residues. CDR1 and CDR2 from the germline V gene are LGHDT and YNNKEL (reference sequence). The V gene lost 0 bases and the J gene lost 2 bases, with 7 bases spanning the gap.

J is TRBJ1-2 and V is TRBV11-3, with D possibly matching TRBD1 (5 bases). The CDR3 is made up of 12 amino acids. Germline CDR1 and CDR2: SGHNT and YENEEA. V lost 5 bases and J lost 5, with 9 bases in between. The CDR3 spells CASSTDTYGYTF. CDR3 sequence (DNA): TGTGCCAGCAGCACGGACACTTATGGCTACACCTTC.

The chain joins TRBV24-1 to TRBJ2-3; 8 nucleotides align to TRBD2. V shed 5 bases, J shed 3 bases, and the junction held 3 bases outside the gene matches. This CDR3 spans 14 amino acids. In germline, CDR1 is KGHDR, CDR2 SFDVKD. The CDR3 region has the DNA TGTGCCACCAGTGGGGCGGGAGGTACAGATACGCAGTATTTT. It codes for CATSGAGGTDTQYF.

This rearrangement joins TRBV9 to TRBJ2-1; D is ambiguous. The length of the CDR3 is 12 residues. Looked up from germline, CDR1 is SGDLS and CDR2 is YYNGEE. The V end lost 2 bases, the J end lost 9 bases, and 9 bases lay between the germline ends. CDR3 sequence (DNA): TGTGCCAGCAGCGTTGGTCTCGGTGAGCAGTTCTTC. Residues: CASSVGLGEQFF. The variable domain in full, completed from reference TRBV9 and TRBJ2-1, reads DSGVTQTPKHLITATGQRVTLRCSPRSGDLSVYWYQQSLDQGLQFLIQYYNGEERAKGNILERFSAQQFPDLHSELNLSSLELGDSALYFCASSVGLGEQFFGPGTRLTVL.

The V call is TRBV11-3, the J call TRBJ1-2; D is possibly TRBD1 (5 bases). Germline V CDR1 and CDR2: SGHNT, YENEEA. The CDR3 has 16 residues. Trimming removed 3 bases from V and 0 bases from J, with 14 bases in between. CDR3 DNA sequence: TGTGCCAGCAGCTTGGCCCGGACACCTGCTAACTATGGCTACACCTTC. This codes for CASSLARTPANYGYTF.